Sequencing of this TCR beta chain was carried out in a study of cytomegalovirus exposure and HLA in healthy donors. Background on the study: Earlier results showed approximately 120 million unique TCR beta sequences derived from 150 million to 200 million T cells. Approximately 85 million unique TCRs from HLA-typed donors were held in an early release of data. The study's findings and limits: In a later analysis, donors in an Asian-associated ancestry cluster reportedly had fewer N-insertions in productive TCRs than the cohort mean.

In the case of this clone: Antigen unknown.

Sampled while nominally healthy, donors likely had unrecorded immune exposures. PCR amplification relied on 60 Vbeta primers (plus 13 Jbeta primers). Here immunoSEQ multiplex PCR was the method, and the copy in TCRdb shows in-frame clones only, minus some. The sample includes about 110,000 clones. Sequenced material: PBMCs. This TCR came from a man aged 45-60 years in good health and CMV-seronegative.

DNA for the CDR3: TGTGCCAGCAGTCTCGGACAGGGCAACACCCTCCACTTT. Translation: CASSLGQGNTLHF. J is TRBJ1-6 and V is TRBV27; 8 nucleotides match TRBD1. V trimming: 5 bases; J trimming: 14 bases; junction bases outside the gene matches: 8. Germline V gene data show CDR1 as MNHEY and CDR2 as SMNVEV (reference sequence). This CDR3 has 13 amino acids.